What follows are 21 T cell receptor beta chains derived from one specimen sequenced in a study of blood T cell repertoires in COVID-19. Repertoires were generated with immunoSEQ multiplex PCR, while TCRdb's copy carries only in-frame clones and drops some. Among a few hundred thousand clones, about nine tenths were seen once, and the ten largest hold 0.6% to 0.7%. Specimen: PBMCs or T cells enriched from blood (not recorded which). The receptors originated from a man aged 18 to 30 who had recovered from COVID-19.

The chain is built from TRBV5-4 and TRBJ1-6; the D gene is possibly TRBD1 (5 bases). Germline V gene lookup returns CDR1 SGHNT and CDR2 YYREEE (reference sequence). V shed 4 bases and J shed 9 bases, with 17 bases lying between them. This CDR3 is built from 15 residues. This chain's CDR3 is CASSQGFQGRSPLHF. CDR3 DNA sequence: TGTGCCAGCAGCCAGGGTTTCCAAGGGCGTTCACCCCTCCACTTT.

The rearrangement joins TRBV28 to TRBJ2-1; TRBD2 agrees at 11 bases. The V gene end was trimmed by 5 bases and the J gene end by 2 bases; junction bases not matched to a gene: 11. CDR3 length equals 18 residues. Per germline, CDR1 MDHEN and CDR2 SYDVKM. The CDR3 is CASSKLAGATNAYNEQFF. The CDR3, as DNA: TGTGCCAGCAGTAAACTAGCGGGAGCTACCAATGCCTACAATGAGCAGTTCTTC.

The gene calls are TRBV3-1 (or the pseudogene TRBV3-2) and TRBJ2-6; no clear D gene. V was pared by 4 bases and J by 2 bases, with 6 bases between. CDR1 LGHDT and CDR2 YNNKEL come from the germline V gene (reference sequence). The CDR3 runs to 14 residues. The CDR3 coding sequence is TGTGCCAGCAGCCTACGAGCTGGGGCCAACGTCCTGACTTTC. Translated, it gives CASSLRAGANVLTF.

The chain uses TRBV4-1 and TRBJ2-3; D unresolved. This CDR3 has 15 residues. In germline, CDR1 is MGHRA, CDR2 YSYEKL. Trimming took off 0 bases at V and 3 bases at J, with 10 bases between the two ends. For the CDR3, the DNA is TGCGCCAGCAGCCAAGAAGGCCGCGGTACAGATACGCAGTATTTT. It yields the protein CASSQEGRGTDTQYF.

The chain employs TRBV7-9 and TRBJ1-4; 9 bases are shared with TRBD1. The V segment lost 5 bases and the J segment 4 bases; nucleotides outside the gene matches: 14. Germline V gene lookup returns CDR1 SEHNR and CDR2 FQNEAQ (reference sequence). The CDR3 is 18 residues long. The CDR3 reads CASSESPGTGTYNEKLFF. Written as DNA, the CDR3 is TGTGCCAGCAGCGAGAGTCCCGGGACAGGGACCTATAATGAAAAACTGTTTTTT.

This clone showed up just a few times. The genes are TRBV19 and TRBJ1-5; no clear D gene. Germline V CDR1 and CDR2: LNHDA, SQIVND (reference sequence). Trimming pared 7 bases from V and 1 base from J, leaving 11 bases between. There are 14 residues in the CDR3. The CDR3 DNA reads TGTGCCAGTAACGGGCGAGGGAGCAATCAGCCCCAGCATTTT. The encoded protein is CASNGRGSNQPQHF.

The V gene is TRBV18, the J gene TRBJ2-7, with D perhaps TRBD1 (5 bases). V was pared by 5 bases and J by 3 bases, with 11 bases between. The CDR3 totals 13 residues. The germline CDR1 and CDR2 sequences are KGHSH and LQKENI. CDR3: CASSATQGYEQYF. CDR3 in DNA: TGTGCCAGCTCAGCGACCCAGGGCTACGAGCAGTACTTC.

The chain carries TRBV5-6 and TRBJ1-1; D is perhaps TRBD1 (6 bases). V was shortened by 3 bases and J by 1 base, with 16 bases between the two germline ends. Germline V gene lookup returns CDR1 SGHDT and CDR2 YYEEEE. The CDR3 is made up of 16 amino acids. This CDR3 reads CASSSLGGLRNTEAFF. Written as DNA, the CDR3 is TGTGCCAGCAGCTCCCTGGGGGGGCTAAGGAACACTGAAGCTTTCTTT.

Note on this clone: This sequence may be a read error, since a much larger clone differs from it by one base. The DNA of the CDR3 is TGTGCCAGCAACCGGAGGACAGCCTTTAACTATAGCTACACCTTC. Amino acids: CASNRRTAFNYSYTF. This chain links TRBV5-6 with TRBJ1-2; D is perhaps TRBD1 (6 bases). The CDR3 totals 15 residues. Germline CDR1 reads SGHDT; CDR2 reads YYEEEE.

This clone has more than one count but fewer than ten. This chain uses TRBV5-1 with TRBJ1-1; D may be TRBD1 (5 bases). Germline V lookup: CDR1 SGHRS, CDR2 YFSETQ. This CDR3 comprises 13 residues. V lost 4 bases, J lost 3 bases, and 10 bases lay in between. The CDR3 region is CASSHIRDTEAFF. CDR3 in DNA: TGCGCCAGCAGCCATATCAGGGACACTGAAGCTTTCTTT. Full variable domain (rest looked up from reference TRBV5-1 and TRBJ1-1): KAGVTQTPRYLIKTRGQQVTLSCSPISGHRSVSWYQQTPGQGLQFLFEYFSETQRNKGNFPGRFSGRQFSNSRSEMNVSTLELGDSALYLCASSHIRDTEAFFGQGTRLTVV.

This chain joins TRBV13 and TRBJ2-5; TRBD1 aligns across 7 bases. The CDR3 sequence is 13 residues long. The J segment lost 2 bases and the V segment lost 3 bases, leaving 0 bases of the junction unmatched. Germline assignment: CDR1 PRHDT and CDR2 FYEKMQ (reference sequence). CDR3: CASSFRGQETQYF. The CDR3 coding sequence is TGTGCCAGCAGCTTCAGGGGGCAAGAGACCCAGTACTTC.

This clone has just one count. The gene calls are TRBV6-5 and TRBJ2-7; 10 nucleotides agree with TRBD1. The CDR3 has 14 residues. The V gene end was trimmed by 5 bases and the J gene end by 3 bases; junction bases not matched to a gene: 4. Germline V gene data show CDR1 as MNHEY and CDR2 as SVGAGI. The CDR3 DNA is TGTGCCAGCAGTAAGGGACAGGGGATCTACGAGCAGTACTTC. Translated: CASSKGQGIYEQYF.

This chain's CDR3 is CASSLEAGGPGPQHF. The CDR3 DNA reads TGCGCCAGCAGCTTGGAGGCGGGGGGACCCGGGCCCCAGCATTTT. This chain connects TRBV5-1 to TRBJ1-5; TRBD1 is a possible D gene (5 bases). Germline V CDR1 and CDR2: SGHRS, YFSETQ. The CDR3 has 15 amino acids. Trimming removed 0 bases from V and 9 bases from J, with 16 bases in between.

The chain couples TRBV6-5 to TRBJ1-2, with 7 bases identical to TRBD1. V trimming: 2 bases; J trimming: 5 bases; junction bases outside the gene matches: 5. The V gene's germline CDR1 is MNHEY and CDR2 SVGAGI. This CDR3 comprises 14 residues. The CDR3 nucleotides are TGTGCCAGCAGTTACCGGGACAGTGGTTATGGCTACACCTTC. This encodes CASSYRDSGYGYTF.

The V and J genes are TRBV5-4 and TRBJ2-7, with a tentative D call TRBD1 (5 bases). Germline V gene lookup returns CDR1 SGHNT and CDR2 YYREEE (reference sequence). V lost 0 bases and J 4 bases, leaving 5 bases between the germline ends. The CDR3 spans 12 residues. CDR3 DNA sequence: TGTGCCAGCAGCTTGGAGGGGTACGAGCAGTACTTC. Protein: CASSLEGYEQYF.

The rearrangement joins TRBV2 to TRBJ2-5, with 9 bases fitting TRBD2. CDR1 and CDR2 from the germline V gene are SNHLY and FYNNEI. The V gene end was trimmed by 0 bases and the J gene end by 2 bases; junction bases not matched to a gene: 7. The CDR3 covers 17 residues. DNA for the CDR3: TGTGCCAGCAGTGAAGCCGTAACTAGCGGGCATCAAGAGACCCAGTACTTC. Translated: CASSEAVTSGHQETQYF.

The chain recombines TRBV5-5 with TRBJ1-5; unclear D gene. Germline CDR1 is SGHKS and CDR2 is YYEKEE (reference sequence). The CDR3 contains 14 residues. The V and J ends lost 7 bases and 7 bases respectively, with 18 bases between them. The CDR3 DNA follows: TGTGCCAGCGCCGCCGGGTTAGTAATCCAGCCCCAGCATTTT. It is translated as CASAAGLVIQPQHF.

CDR3 bases: TGTGCCAGCAGCCCTCAGGGGGCTCGGATTTATGGCTACACCTTC. Encoded protein: CASSPQGARIYGYTF. The rearrangement joins TRBV9 to TRBJ1-2; TRBD1 aligns across 8 bases. This CDR3 contains 15 residues. Trimming took 4 bases from V and 5 from J; bases not matched to a gene: 10. The germline V gene has CDR1 SGDLS and CDR2 YYNGEE.

The chain uses TRBV5-5 and TRBJ1-6; D remains unclear. The germline V gene encodes CDR1 SGHKS and CDR2 YYEKEE (reference sequence). This CDR3 region has 14 residues. With 0 bases removed from V and 9 bases from J, the gap between germline ends came to 10 bases. DNA of the CDR3: TGTGCCAGCAGCTTGGAACAGTTTCTTTCACCCCTCCACTTT. Translating gives CASSLEQFLSPLHF.

This chain uses TRBV12-3 or TRBV12-4 with TRBJ2-7; maybe TRBD1 (6 bases). V gave up 1 base and J gave up 2 bases, with 6 bases separating them. The length of the CDR3 is 13 residues. The CDR3 protein is CASSLGDTYEQYF. The CDR3 DNA is TGTGCCAGCAGTTTAGGGGACACCTACGAGCAGTACTTC.

The chain joins TRBV10-3 to TRBJ1-5; no reliable D call. The CDR3 totals 12 residues. Trimming pared 4 bases from V and 6 bases from J, leaving 7 bases between. The germline V gene encodes CDR1 ENHRY and CDR2 SYGVKD. CDR3 residues: CAISGAGQPQHF. In nucleotides, the CDR3 is TGTGCCATCAGTGGGGCCGGTCAGCCCCAGCATTTT.